The next 5 T cell receptor beta chains were all read from a single sample in a study of blood T cell repertoires in COVID-19. Repertoires were generated with immunoSEQ multiplex PCR, while TCRdb's copy carries only in-frame clones and drops some. Here the sample spans 150,000 to 200,000 clones, around 84% being singletons. The sequenced sample was peripheral blood. Source of these receptors: an elderly woman with acute or convalescent COVID-19.

This clone was found once. The chain links TRBV19 to TRBJ2-7; 12 bases are shared with TRBD1. Per the germline V gene, CDR1 is LNHDA and CDR2 is SQIVND (reference sequence). The CDR3 consists of 17 residues. Unmatched junction bases numbered 12, after V lost 3 bases and J lost 6 bases. DNA for the CDR3: TGTGCCAGTAGTATGGGACAGGGGGCGACGTGGGGCCTCGAGCAGTACTTC. It translates to CASSMGQGATWGLEQYF. Full variable domain (rest looked up from reference TRBV19 and TRBJ2-7): DGGITQSPKYLFRKEGQNVTLSCEQNLNHDAMYWYRQDPGQGLRLIYYSQIVNDFQKGDIAEGYSVSREKKESFPLTVTSAQKNPTAFYLCASSMGQGATWGLEQYFGPGTRLTVT.

The chain combines TRBV6-2 or TRBV6-3 with TRBJ1-2; 7 nucleotides agree with TRBD1. The CDR3 extends over 14 amino acids. Per germline, CDR1 MNHEY and CDR2 SVGEGT. Trimming cost V 6 bases and J 6 bases; bases outside gene matches: 10. The CDR3 reads CASSQYRGENGYTF. The DNA of the CDR3 is TGTGCCAGCAGCCAATACAGGGGAGAGAATGGCTACACCTTC.

The chain uses TRBV14 and TRBJ1-6; D not certain. Germline assignment: CDR1 SGHDN and CDR2 FVKESK. The CDR3 sequence is 12 residues long. V was pared by 2 bases and J by 15 bases, with 11 bases between. The CDR3 loop reads CASSQPLGNLHF. For the CDR3, the DNA is TGTGCCAGCAGCCAACCCCTCGGGAACCTCCACTTT.

V and J are TRBV18 and TRBJ2-3; TRBD2 matches at 7 bases. The V gene end was trimmed by 3 bases and the J gene end by 4 bases; junction bases not matched to a gene: 7. Germline assignment: CDR1 KGHSH and CDR2 LQKENI. This CDR3 comprises 15 residues. As DNA, the CDR3 is TGTGCCAGCTCACCGAACGAGGGAGGGGCAGATACGCAGTATTTT. It encodes CASSPNEGGADTQYF. Full variable domain (remainder filled in from reference TRBV18 and TRBJ2-3): NAGVMQNPRHLVRRRGQEARLRCSPMKGHSHVYWYRQLPEEGLKFMVYLQKENIIDESGMPKERFSAEFPKEGPSILRIQQVVRGDSAAYFCASSPNEGGADTQYFGPGTRLTVL.

The V and J genes are TRBV9 and TRBJ2-3, with TRBD2 identical over 10 bases. There are 15 residues in the CDR3. The germline V gene encodes CDR1 SGDLS and CDR2 YYNGEE. V lost 0 bases, J lost 6 bases, and 4 bases stayed unmatched. CDR3 residues: CASSVAGTSADTQYF. The CDR3 DNA is TGTGCCAGCAGCGTAGCGGGGACTAGCGCGGATACGCAGTATTTT.